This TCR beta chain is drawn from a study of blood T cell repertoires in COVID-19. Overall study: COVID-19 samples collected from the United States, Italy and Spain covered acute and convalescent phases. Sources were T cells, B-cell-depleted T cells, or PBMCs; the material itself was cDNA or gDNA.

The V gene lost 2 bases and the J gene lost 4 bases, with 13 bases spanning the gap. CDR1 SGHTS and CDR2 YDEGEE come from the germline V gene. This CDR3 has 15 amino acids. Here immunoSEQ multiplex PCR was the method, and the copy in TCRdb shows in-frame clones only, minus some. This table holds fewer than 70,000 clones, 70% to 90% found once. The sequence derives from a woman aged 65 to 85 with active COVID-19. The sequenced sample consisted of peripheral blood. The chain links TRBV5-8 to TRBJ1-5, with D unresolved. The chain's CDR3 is CASSFPLGQNQPQHF. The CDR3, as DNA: TGTGCCAGCAGCTTCCCGCTTGGGCAAAATCAGCCCCAGCATTTT.